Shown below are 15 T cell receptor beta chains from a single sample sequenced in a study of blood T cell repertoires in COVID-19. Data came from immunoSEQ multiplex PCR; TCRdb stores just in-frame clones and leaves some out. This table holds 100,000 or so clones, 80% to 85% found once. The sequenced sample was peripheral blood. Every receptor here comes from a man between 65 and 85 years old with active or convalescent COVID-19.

The CDR3 region is CASSPKGTGSGNEQFF. The CDR3 DNA follows: TGTGCCAGCTCACCAAAAGGGACAGGGTCTGGTAATGAGCAGTTCTTC. V is TRBV18 and J is TRBJ2-1, with 9 bases lining up with TRBD1. Germline CDR1 is KGHSH and CDR2 is LQKENI. V gave up 2 bases and J gave up 7 bases; unmatched junction bases: 9. The CDR3 spans 16 residues.

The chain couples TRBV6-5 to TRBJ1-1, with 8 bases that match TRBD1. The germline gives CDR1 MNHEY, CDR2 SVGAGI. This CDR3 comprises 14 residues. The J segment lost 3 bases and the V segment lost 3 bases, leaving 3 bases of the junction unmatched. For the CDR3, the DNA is TGTGCCAGCAGTTATCAGGGGGCGGACACTGAAGCTTTCTTT. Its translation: CASSYQGADTEAFF.

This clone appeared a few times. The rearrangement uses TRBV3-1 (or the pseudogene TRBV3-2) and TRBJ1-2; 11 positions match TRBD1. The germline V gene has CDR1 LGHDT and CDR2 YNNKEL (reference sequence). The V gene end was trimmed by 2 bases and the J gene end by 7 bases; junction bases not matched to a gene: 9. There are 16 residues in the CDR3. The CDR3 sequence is CASSQSAGTGGSGYTF. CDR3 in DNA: TGTGCCAGCAGCCAAAGTGCTGGGACAGGGGGATCTGGCTACACCTTC.

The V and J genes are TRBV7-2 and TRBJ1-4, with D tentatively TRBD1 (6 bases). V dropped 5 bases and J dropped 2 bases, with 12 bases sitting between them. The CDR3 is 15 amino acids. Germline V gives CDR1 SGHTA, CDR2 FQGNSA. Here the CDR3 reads CASSRATGTNEKLFF. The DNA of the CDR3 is TGTGCCAGCAGCCGTGCCACAGGGACTAATGAAAAACTGTTTTTT.

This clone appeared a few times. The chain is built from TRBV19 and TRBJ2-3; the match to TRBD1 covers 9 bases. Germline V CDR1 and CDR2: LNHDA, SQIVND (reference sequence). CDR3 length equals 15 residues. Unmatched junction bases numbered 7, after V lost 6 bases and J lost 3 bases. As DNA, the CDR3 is TGTGCCAGTAGGCCGGGACAGGGAGAGACAGATACGCAGTATTTT. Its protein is CASRPGQGETDTQYF.

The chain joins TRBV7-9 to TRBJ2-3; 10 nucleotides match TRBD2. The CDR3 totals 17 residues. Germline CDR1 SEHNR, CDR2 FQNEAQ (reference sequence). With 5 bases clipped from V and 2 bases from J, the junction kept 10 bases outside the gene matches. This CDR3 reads CASSLGLAGAPTDTQYF. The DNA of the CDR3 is TGTGCCAGCAGCCTAGGGCTAGCGGGGGCTCCCACAGATACGCAGTATTTT.

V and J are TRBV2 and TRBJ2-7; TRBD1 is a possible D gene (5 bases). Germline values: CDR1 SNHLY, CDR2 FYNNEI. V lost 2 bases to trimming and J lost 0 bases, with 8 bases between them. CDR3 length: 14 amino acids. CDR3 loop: CASSEQGLSYEQYF. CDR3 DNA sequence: TGTGCCAGCAGTGAACAGGGCCTCTCCTACGAGCAGTACTTC.

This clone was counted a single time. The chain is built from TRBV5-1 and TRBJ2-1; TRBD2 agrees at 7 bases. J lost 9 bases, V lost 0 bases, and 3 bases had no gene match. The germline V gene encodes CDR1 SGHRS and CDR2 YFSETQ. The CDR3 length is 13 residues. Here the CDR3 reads CASSLVGRAEQFF. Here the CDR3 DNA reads TGCGCCAGCAGCTTGGTGGGGAGGGCTGAGCAGTTCTTC.

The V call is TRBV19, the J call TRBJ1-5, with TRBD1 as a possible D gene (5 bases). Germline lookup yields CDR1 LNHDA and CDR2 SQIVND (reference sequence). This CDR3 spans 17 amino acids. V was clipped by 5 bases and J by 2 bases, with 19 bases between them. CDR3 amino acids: CASSSTGTSRGNQPQHF. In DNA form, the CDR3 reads TGTGCCAGTAGTTCCACCGGGACTTCCAGGGGCAATCAGCCCCAGCATTTT.

This CDR3 is CASTGGGLGSGELFF. The CDR3 DNA sequence: TGTGCCAGCACCGGGGGGGGCTTAGGTTCCGGGGAGCTGTTTTTT. The chain links TRBV27 to TRBJ2-2; 8 bases match TRBD2. Per germline, CDR1 MNHEY and CDR2 SMNVEV (reference sequence). Trimming removed 7 bases from V and 6 bases from J; junction bases left unmatched: 10. The CDR3 is made up of 15 amino acids.

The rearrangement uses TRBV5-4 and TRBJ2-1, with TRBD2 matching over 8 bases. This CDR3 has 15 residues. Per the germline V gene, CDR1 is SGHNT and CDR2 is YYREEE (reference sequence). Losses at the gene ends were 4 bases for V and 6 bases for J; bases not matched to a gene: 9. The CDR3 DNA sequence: TGTGCCAGCAGCCCGGGGGGGCCTGGGTCCAATGAGCAGTTCTTC. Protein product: CASSPGGPGSNEQFF.

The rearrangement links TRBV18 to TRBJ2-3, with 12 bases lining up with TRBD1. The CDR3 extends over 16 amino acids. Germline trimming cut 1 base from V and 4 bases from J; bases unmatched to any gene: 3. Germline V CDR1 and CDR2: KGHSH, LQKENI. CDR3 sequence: CASSPLGQGAPDTQYF. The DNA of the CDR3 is TGTGCCAGCTCACCACTGGGACAGGGGGCCCCAGATACGCAGTATTTT.

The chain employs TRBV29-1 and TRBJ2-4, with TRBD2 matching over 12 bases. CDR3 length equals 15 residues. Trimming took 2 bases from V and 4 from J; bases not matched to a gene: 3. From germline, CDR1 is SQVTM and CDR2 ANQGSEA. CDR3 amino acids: CSVEKLAGGKNIQYF. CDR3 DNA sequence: TGCAGCGTTGAAAAACTAGCGGGGGGAAAAAACATTCAGTACTTC.

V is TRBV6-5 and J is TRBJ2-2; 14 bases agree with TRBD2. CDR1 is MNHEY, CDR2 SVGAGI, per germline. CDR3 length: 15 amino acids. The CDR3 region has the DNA TGTGCTTCGGGACTAGCGGGGGCGAACACCGGGGAGCTGTTTTTT. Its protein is CASGLAGANTGELFF.

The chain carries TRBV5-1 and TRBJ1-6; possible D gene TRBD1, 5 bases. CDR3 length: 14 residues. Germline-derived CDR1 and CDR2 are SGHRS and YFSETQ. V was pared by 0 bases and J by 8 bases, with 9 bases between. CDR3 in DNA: TGCGCCAGCAGCTTGGATGGGGGGGATTCACCCCTCCACTTT. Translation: CASSLDGGDSPLHF.